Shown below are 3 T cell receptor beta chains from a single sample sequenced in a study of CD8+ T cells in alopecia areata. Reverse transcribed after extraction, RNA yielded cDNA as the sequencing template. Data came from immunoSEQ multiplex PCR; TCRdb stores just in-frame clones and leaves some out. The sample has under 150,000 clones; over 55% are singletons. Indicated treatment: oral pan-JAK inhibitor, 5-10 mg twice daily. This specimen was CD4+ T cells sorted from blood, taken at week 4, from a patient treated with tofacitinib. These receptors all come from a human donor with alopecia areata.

The CDR3 DNA reads TGTGCCATCTCGGAGGTCACAGATACGCAGTATTTT. Its protein product is CAISEVTDTQYF. The chain uses TRBV10-3 and TRBJ2-3; perhaps TRBD2 as D (5 bases). Trimming took off 8 bases at V and 2 bases at J, with 8 bases between the two ends. Germline lookup yields CDR1 ENHRY and CDR2 SYGVKD. CDR3 length: 12 residues.

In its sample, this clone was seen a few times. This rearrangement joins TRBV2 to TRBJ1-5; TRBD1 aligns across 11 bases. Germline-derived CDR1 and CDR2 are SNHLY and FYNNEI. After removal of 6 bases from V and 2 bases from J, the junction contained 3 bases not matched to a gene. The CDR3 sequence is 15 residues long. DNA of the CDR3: TGTGCCAGCAGGGACAGGGGGCTCGGCAATCAGCCCCAGCATTTT. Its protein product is CASRDRGLGNQPQHF.

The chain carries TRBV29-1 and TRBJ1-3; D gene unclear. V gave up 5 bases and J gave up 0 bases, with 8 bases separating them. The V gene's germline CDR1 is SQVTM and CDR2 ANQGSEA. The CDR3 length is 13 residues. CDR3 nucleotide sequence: TGCAGCGTTCGCCCGATCTCTGGAAACACCATATATTTT. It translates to CSVRPISGNTIYF.